Listed below are T cell receptor beta chains from one sample, sequenced in a study of cytomegalovirus exposure and HLA in healthy donors. Here immunoSEQ multiplex PCR was the method, and the copy in TCRdb shows in-frame clones only, minus some. Here the sample spans about 160,000 clones, 75% being singletons. Material for sequencing was PBMCs. These receptors were obtained from a woman aged 50 to 60 in good health and CMV-seropositive. CDR3s include the opening cysteine and the closing phenylalanine or tryptophan. D genes are given only for firm matches. Some rows mark clone size as missing; the rest say once, few, many or name a class of expanded clone.

j_gene: TRBJ2-2; v_gene: TRBV19; abundance: once; d_gene: TRBD2; CDR3aa: CASSTLTSGSGELFF; CDR3nt: TGTGCCAGTAGTACCCTGACTAGCGGGTCCGGGGAGCTGTTTTTT
j_gene: TRBJ1-4; v_gene: TRBV30; abundance: .; d_gene: TRBD1; CDR3aa: CAWSPGTGFEKLFF; CDR3nt: TGTGCCTGGAGTCCCGGGACAGGGTTTGAAAAACTGTTTTTT
j_gene: TRBJ1-1; v_gene: TRBV7-6; abundance: .; d_gene: .; CDR3aa: CASSLSSGRDVNTEAFF; CDR3nt: TGTGCCAGCAGCTTATCGTCAGGGCGCGACGTGAACACTGAAGCTTTCTTT
j_gene: TRBJ1-1; v_gene: TRBV11-3; abundance: few; d_gene: TRBD1; CDR3aa: CASSWTGNTEAFF; CDR3nt: TGTGCCAGCAGCTGGACAGGGAACACTGAAGCTTTCTTT
j_gene: TRBJ2-5; v_gene: TRBV5-1; abundance: few; d_gene: .; CDR3aa: CASSEQGGETQYF; CDR3nt: TGCGCCAGCAGCGAACAGGGTGGGGAGACCCAGTACTTC
j_gene: TRBJ2-7; v_gene: TRBV5-4; abundance: .; d_gene: TRBD2; CDR3aa: CASSSLAGGNYEQYF; CDR3nt: TGTGCCAGCAGTTCACTAGCGGGAGGAAACTACGAGCAGTACTTC
j_gene: TRBJ2-7; v_gene: TRBV6-5; abundance: .; d_gene: .; CDR3aa: CASSYLLGYEQYF; CDR3nt: TGTGCCAGCAGTTACCTCCTAGGCTACGAGCAGTACTTC
j_gene: TRBJ2-7; v_gene: TRBV28; abundance: .; d_gene: TRBD1; CDR3aa: CASTSTGRFSEQYF; CDR3nt: TGTGCCAGCACCTCGACAGGGCGTTTTAGCGAGCAGTACTTC
j_gene: TRBJ2-1; v_gene: TRBV18; abundance: .; d_gene: TRBD2; CDR3aa: CASSPSRASGVEQFF; CDR3nt: TGTGCCAGCTCACCATCCCGAGCTAGCGGGGTTGAGCAGTTCTTC
j_gene: TRBJ1-2; v_gene: TRBV7-2; abundance: few; d_gene: TRBD1; CDR3aa: CASSPGQERGYGYTF; CDR3nt: TGTGCCAGCAGCCCGGGACAGGAGAGGGGCTATGGCTACACCTTC
j_gene: TRBJ1-1; v_gene: TRBV4-2; abundance: .; d_gene: TRBD1; CDR3aa: CASSYSEDRASTEAFF; CDR3nt: TGTGCCAGCAGCTATAGCGAGGACAGGGCATCGACTGAAGCTTTCTTT
j_gene: TRBJ2-3; v_gene: TRBV10-1; abundance: once; d_gene: .; CDR3aa: CASSESGGLAQYF; CDR3nt: TGCGCCAGCAGTGAGTCGGGGGGACTGGCGCAGTATTTT
j_gene: TRBJ1-5; v_gene: TRBV2; abundance: .; d_gene: .; CDR3aa: CASSGPGLLMVSNQPQHF; CDR3nt: TGTGCCAGCAGTGGTCCGGGACTCCTGATGGTTAGCAATCAGCCCCAGCATTTT
j_gene: TRBJ1-2; v_gene: TRBV9; abundance: .; d_gene: TRBD1; CDR3aa: CASSAHRQGNYGYTF; CDR3nt: TGTGCCAGCAGCGCCCACCGACAGGGAAACTATGGCTACACCTTC
j_gene: TRBJ2-5; v_gene: TRBV6-5; abundance: .; d_gene: .; CDR3aa: CASSKQGLETQYF; CDR3nt: TGTGCCAGCAGTAAACAGGGTTTGGAGACCCAGTACTTC
j_gene: TRBJ2-7; v_gene: TRBV18; abundance: few; d_gene: TRBD1; CDR3aa: CASAVTGQGYAYEQYF; CDR3nt: TGTGCCAGCGCCGTCACGGGACAGGGGTACGCCTACGAGCAGTACTTC
j_gene: TRBJ1-1; v_gene: TRBV27; abundance: .; d_gene: .; CDR3aa: CASSSLLRTPTEAFF; CDR3nt: TGTGCCAGCAGTTCACTTCTTCGAACCCCGACTGAAGCTTTCTTT
j_gene: TRBJ2-1; v_gene: TRBV5-6; abundance: .; d_gene: TRBD2; CDR3aa: CASSYRLAGVYNEQFF; CDR3nt: TGTGCCAGCAGTTACCGACTAGCGGGGGTATACAATGAGCAGTTCTTC
j_gene: TRBJ1-4; v_gene: TRBV2; abundance: .; d_gene: TRBD1; CDR3aa: CASIRQGVEKLFF; CDR3nt: TGTGCCAGCATACGACAGGGGGTGGAAAAACTGTTTTTT
j_gene: TRBJ1-1; v_gene: TRBV10-3; abundance: .; d_gene: .; CDR3aa: CAISELYVTEAFF; CDR3nt: TGTGCCATCAGTGAGTTATATGTCACTGAAGCTTTCTTT
j_gene: TRBJ2-7; v_gene: TRBV4-1; abundance: .; d_gene: TRBD1; CDR3aa: CASSPSRAETGIHEQYF; CDR3nt: TGCGCCAGCAGCCCTTCCAGGGCGGAGACAGGGATACACGAGCAGTACTTC
j_gene: TRBJ1-6; v_gene: TRBV5-1; abundance: .; d_gene: .; CDR3aa: CASSLAGRRGSPLHF; CDR3nt: TGCGCCAGCAGCTTGGCCGGGAGGCGAGGTTCACCCCTCCACTTT
j_gene: TRBJ1-1; v_gene: TRBV2; abundance: .; d_gene: .; CDR3aa: CAGTTDMNTEAFF; CDR3nt: TGTGCCGGAACGACAGACATGAACACTGAAGCTTTCTTT
j_gene: TRBJ2-7; v_gene: TRBV5-4; abundance: .; d_gene: TRBD1; CDR3aa: CASSPRQGPIYEQYF; CDR3nt: TGTGCCAGCAGCCCGCGACAGGGCCCCATCTACGAGCAGTACTTC
j_gene: TRBJ2-2; v_gene: TRBV9; abundance: .; d_gene: TRBD2; CDR3aa: CASSSTSGYSGELFF; CDR3nt: TGTGCCAGCAGCTCGACTAGCGGGTATTCCGGGGAGCTGTTTTTT
j_gene: TRBJ1-1; v_gene: TRBV9; abundance: .; d_gene: .; CDR3aa: CASSVDGGNTEAFF; CDR3nt: TGTGCCAGCAGCGTAGACGGGGGGAACACTGAAGCTTTCTTT
j_gene: TRBJ1-3; v_gene: TRBV7-8; abundance: .; d_gene: TRBD1; CDR3aa: CASSPRGKGARGNTIYF; CDR3nt: TGTGCCAGCAGCCCCCGCGGGAAGGGGGCTAGAGGAAACACCATATATTTT
j_gene: TRBJ1-2; v_gene: TRBV30; abundance: few; d_gene: .; CDR3aa: CAWSVGLGGNGYTF; CDR3nt: TGTGCCTGGAGTGTAGGTCTTGGAGGGAATGGCTACACCTTC
j_gene: TRBJ2-3; v_gene: TRBV27; abundance: few; d_gene: TRBD1; CDR3aa: CASRRQGAGTDTQYF; CDR3nt: TGTGCCAGCAGACGACAGGGGGCTGGCACAGATACGCAGTATTTT
j_gene: TRBJ2-3; v_gene: TRBV20-1; abundance: .; d_gene: .; CDR3aa: CRPQGIDTQYF; CDR3nt: TGCAGGCCACAGGGAATAGATACGCAGTATTTT
j_gene: TRBJ2-2; v_gene: TRBV25-1; abundance: few; d_gene: TRBD1; CDR3aa: CASRGQGNTGELFF; CDR3nt: TGTGCCAGCAGGGGACAGGGTAACACCGGGGAGCTGTTTTTT
j_gene: TRBJ1-1; v_gene: TRBV5-1; abundance: .; d_gene: .; CDR3aa: CASSPNPGGVGYTEAFF; CDR3nt: TGCGCCAGCAGCCCCAACCCGGGGGGCGTGGGATACACTGAAGCTTTCTTT
j_gene: TRBJ1-1; v_gene: TRBV6-6; abundance: .; d_gene: .; CDR3aa: CASSPLPDTEAFF; CDR3nt: TGTGCCAGCAGTCCACTCCCCGACACTGAAGCTTTCTTT
j_gene: TRBJ1-5; v_gene: TRBV5-6; abundance: few; d_gene: .; CDR3aa: CASSRGQKYQPQHF; CDR3nt: TGTGCCAGCAGCCGTGGACAGAAATATCAGCCCCAGCATTTT
j_gene: TRBJ1-5; v_gene: TRBV2; abundance: .; d_gene: TRBD1; CDR3aa: CASSELQGAHNQPQHF; CDR3nt: TGTGCCAGCAGTGAGCTACAGGGGGCCCACAATCAGCCCCAGCATTTT
j_gene: TRBJ2-2; v_gene: TRBV5-1; abundance: .; d_gene: TRBD1; CDR3aa: CASTTGTGNTGELFF; CDR3nt: TGCGCCAGCACCACCGGGACAGGGAACACCGGGGAGCTGTTTTTT
j_gene: TRBJ2-3; v_gene: TRBV5-1; abundance: .; d_gene: .; CDR3aa: CASSLNSGTDTQYF; CDR3nt: TGCGCCAGCAGCTTAAATAGCGGCACAGATACGCAGTATTTT
j_gene: TRBJ1-2; v_gene: TRBV6-1; abundance: .; d_gene: .; CDR3aa: CASSDRGNHGYTF; CDR3nt: TGTGCCAGCAGTGACCGGGGGAATCATGGCTACACCTTC
j_gene: TRBJ2-2; v_gene: TRBV9; abundance: .; d_gene: .; CDR3aa: CASSPTLGGQGELFF; CDR3nt: TGTGCCAGCAGCCCCACATTGGGGGGGCAGGGGGAGCTGTTTTTT
j_gene: TRBJ1-1; v_gene: TRBV28; abundance: .; d_gene: .; CDR3aa: CASSLTGDRKQAFF; CDR3nt: TGTGCCAGCAGTTTAACGGGAGACAGAAAGCAAGCTTTCTTT
j_gene: TRBJ2-5; v_gene: TRBV19; abundance: once; d_gene: TRBD1; CDR3aa: CASSSRTGDKKTQYF; CDR3nt: TGTGCCAGTAGTTCAAGGACAGGAGACAAGAAGACCCAGTACTTC
j_gene: TRBJ1-1; v_gene: TRBV6-6; abundance: .; d_gene: TRBD1; CDR3aa: CASRQGLGTEAFF; CDR3nt: TGTGCCAGCAGACAGGGGTTGGGTACTGAAGCTTTCTTT
j_gene: TRBJ2-3; v_gene: TRBV7-3; abundance: .; d_gene: .; CDR3aa: CASSPTGDTQYF; CDR3nt: TGTGCCAGCAGCCCCACGGGAGATACGCAGTATTTT
j_gene: TRBJ2-5; v_gene: TRBV27; abundance: .; d_gene: TRBD1; CDR3aa: CASRRQGEETQYF; CDR3nt: TGTGCCAGCAGAAGACAGGGCGAGGAGACCCAGTACTTC
j_gene: TRBJ1-2; v_gene: TRBV28; abundance: few; d_gene: TRBD1; CDR3aa: CASSAGQGVFGYTF; CDR3nt: TGTGCCAGCAGTGCCGGACAGGGCGTCTTTGGCTACACCTTC
j_gene: TRBJ1-1; v_gene: TRBV2; abundance: .; d_gene: TRBD1; CDR3aa: CASSEQGAAFF; CDR3nt: TGTGCCAGCAGTGAACAGGGGGCAGCTTTCTTT